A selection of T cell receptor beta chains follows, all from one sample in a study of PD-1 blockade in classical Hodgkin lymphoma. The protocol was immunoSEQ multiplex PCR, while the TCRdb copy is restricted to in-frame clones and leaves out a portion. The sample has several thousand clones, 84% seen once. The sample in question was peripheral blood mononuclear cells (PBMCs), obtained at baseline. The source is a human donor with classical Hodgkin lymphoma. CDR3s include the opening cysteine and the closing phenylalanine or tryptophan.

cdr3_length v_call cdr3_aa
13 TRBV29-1 CSVGPKLYNEQFF
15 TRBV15 CATSRGQGMNTEAFF
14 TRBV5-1 CASTTTGEVGTQYF
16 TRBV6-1 CASSDRARPGGETQYF
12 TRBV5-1 CASSSDYTEAFF
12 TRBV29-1 CSVIQGVTEAFF
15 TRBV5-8 CASSEGISGANVLTF
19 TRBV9 CASSVPLRVEGANTGELFF
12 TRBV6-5 CASSSVRYGYTF
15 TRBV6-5 CASRTSGGANQPQHF
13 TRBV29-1 CSARDREKDGYTF
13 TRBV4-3 CASSQAGNTEAFF
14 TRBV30 CAWRMTMNTGELFF
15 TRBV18 CASSPALAGFDEQFF
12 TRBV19 CASWDLGNTIYF
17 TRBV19 CASSRGGTSYSNQPQHF
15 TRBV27 CASSLGIVSTDTQYF
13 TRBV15 CATSPFWGGELFF
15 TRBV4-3 CASSQDFPAGGPQYF
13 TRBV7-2 CASSLLGIREQFF
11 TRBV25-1 CASTWGDTQYF
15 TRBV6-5 CASSLVGQGIHEQYF
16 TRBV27 CASSSPIGAGHNEQFF
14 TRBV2 CASSTDVLVNEQFF
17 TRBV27 CASSFRTSGRARDTQYF
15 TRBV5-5 CASSPLSGTGETQYF
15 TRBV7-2 CASSLARRVQETQYF